This passage covers 12 T cell receptor beta chains from one sample sequenced in a study of blood T cell repertoires in COVID-19. Here immunoSEQ multiplex PCR was the method, and the copy in TCRdb shows in-frame clones only, minus some. The repertoire includes about 240,000 clones, roughly four fifths of them detected once, and around an eighth sits in the top ten. The sample consisted of peripheral blood. These receptors all stem from a woman aged 60-75 years with active or convalescent COVID-19.

This clone was counted once. This chain joins TRBV20-1 and TRBJ2-2, with a possible D match to TRBD1 (5 bases). The germline gives CDR1 DFQATT, CDR2 SNEGSKA (reference sequence). Deletions cut 3 bases from V and 6 bases from J, with 8 bases between. The CDR3 consists of 12 residues. The CDR3 sequence: CSASQGPGELFF. The CDR3 nucleotides are TGCAGTGCTAGTCAGGGTCCCGGGGAGCTGTTTTTT.

The J gene is TRBJ2-3, the V gene TRBV5-6; 14 nucleotides match TRBD2. CDR3 length: 17 amino acids. The ends lost 4 bases at V and 5 bases at J; junction bases unmatched: 9. The germline CDR1 and CDR2 sequences are SGHDT and YYEEEE. The CDR3, as DNA: TGTGCCAGCAGCCTCCGACTAGCGGGGGGGCTGGTAGATACGCAGTATTTT. It encodes CASSLRLAGGLVDTQYF. The variable domain in full, completed from reference TRBV5-6 and TRBJ2-3, reads DAGVTQSPTHLIKTRGQQVTLRCSPKSGHDTVSWYQQALGQGPQFIFQYYEEEERQRGNFPDRFSGHQFPNYSSELNVNALLLGDSALYLCASSLRLAGGLVDTQYFGPGTRLTVL.

This clone was seen more than once but under ten times. Other DNA variants within this sample encode the same CDR3. The CDR3 sequence: CASADSYSNQPQHF. The CDR3 bases are TGTGCTAGCGCGGACAGTTATAGCAATCAGCCCCAGCATTTT. The rearrangement links TRBV12-5 to TRBJ1-5, with D perhaps TRBD1 (6 bases). CDR1 and CDR2 (germline): LGHNT, FRNRAP. V was cut by 9 bases and J by 0 bases, with 12 bases left in between. This CDR3 region has 14 residues. Filled out from reference TRBV12-5 and TRBJ1-5, the complete variable domain reads DARVTQTPRHKVTEMGQEVTMRCQPILGHNTVFWYRQTMMQGLELLAYFRNRAPLDDSGMPKDRFSAEMPDATLATLKIQPSEPRDSAVYFCASADSYSNQPQHFGDGTRLSIL.

The chain recombines TRBV2 with TRBJ2-1, with TRBD1 matching over 9 bases. The germline V gene encodes CDR1 SNHLY and CDR2 FYNNEI. This CDR3 has 13 amino acids. Unmatched junction bases numbered 8, after V lost 8 bases and J lost 9 bases. DNA of the CDR3: TGTGCCAGCCGGGGACAGGGTTATGGTGAGCAGTTCTTC. Its translation: CASRGQGYGEQFF.

This rearrangement joins TRBV12-5 to TRBJ1-6; 9 positions agree with TRBD1. Losses at the gene ends were 3 bases for V and 11 bases for J; bases not matched to a gene: 11. Looked up from germline, CDR1 is LGHNT and CDR2 is FRNRAP. The CDR3 consists of 16 residues. As DNA, the CDR3 is TGTGCTAGTGGTTTACGACAGGGGGAAACCCCCCCACCCCTCCACTTT. As protein: CASGLRQGETPPPLHF.

V and J are TRBV28 and TRBJ1-6; D uncertain. Per germline, CDR1 MDHEN and CDR2 SYDVKM. Trimming took off 10 bases at V and 6 bases at J, with 13 bases between the two ends. The CDR3 has 13 residues. The DNA of the CDR3 is TGTGCCACCTCCTGGGCCCCTAATTCACCCCTCCACTTT. This encodes CATSWAPNSPLHF.

This rearrangement joins TRBV6-5 to TRBJ1-1; TRBD1 matches at 10 bases. CDR3 length: 13 amino acids. The J segment lost 5 bases and the V segment lost 5 bases, leaving 2 bases of the junction unmatched. Per the germline V gene, CDR1 is MNHEY and CDR2 is SVGAGI. The CDR3 is CASSRTGGTEAFF. The CDR3 nucleotides read TGTGCCAGCAGTCGGACAGGGGGGACTGAAGCTTTCTTT.

This clone has just one count. The genes are TRBV7-2 and TRBJ2-2; TRBD1 agrees at 8 bases. The CDR3 runs to 15 residues. Per the germline V gene, CDR1 is SGHTA and CDR2 is FQGNSA. With 4 bases clipped from V and 4 bases from J, the junction kept 5 bases outside the gene matches. CDR3 DNA sequence: TGTGCCAGCAGCTCGGGGGACAGGATCACCGGGGAGCTGTTTTTT. Its protein product is CASSSGDRITGELFF. The full variable domain, its missing parts supplied by reference TRBV7-2 and TRBJ2-2, is GAGVSQSPSNKVTEKGKDVELRCDPISGHTALYWYRQSLGQGLEFLIYFQGNSAPDKSGLPSDRFSAERTGGSVSTLTIQRTQQEDSAVYLCASSSGDRITGELFFGEGSRLTVL.

This rearrangement joins TRBV12-3 or TRBV12-4 to TRBJ1-5; no clear D gene. This CDR3 spans 12 amino acids. Trimming removed 2 bases from V and 3 bases from J, with 2 bases in between. This CDR3 reads CASSLHNQPQHF. The CDR3 DNA reads TGTGCCAGCAGTTTACACAATCAGCCCCAGCATTTT.

The rearrangement joins TRBV5-1 to TRBJ1-6, with D possibly matching TRBD1 (5 bases). The CDR3 runs 16 residues. Germline values: CDR1 SGHRS, CDR2 YFSETQ. The ends were cut back, 0 bases at V and 6 bases at J, with 13 bases in the middle. The CDR3 sequence: CASSLAGLNFNSPLHF. The DNA for the CDR3 is TGCGCCAGCAGCTTGGCGGGACTAAATTTTAATTCACCCCTCCACTTT. The entire variable domain, with the rest obtained from reference TRBV5-1 and TRBJ1-6, is as follows: KAGVTQTPRYLIKTRGQQVTLSCSPISGHRSVSWYQQTPGQGLQFLFEYFSETQRNKGNFPGRFSGRQFSNSRSEMNVSTLELGDSALYLCASSLAGLNFNSPLHFGNGTRLTVT.

The V gene is TRBV29-1, the J gene TRBJ2-7, with 9 nucleotides matching TRBD1. V shed 4 bases and J 4 bases; nucleotides not matched to a gene: 5. Germline V lookup: CDR1 SQVTM, CDR2 ANQGSEA. The CDR3 totals 13 residues. CDR3 in DNA: TGCAGCGTTGTCCCGGGACAGGGTTACGAGCAGTACTTC. Its translation: CSVVPGQGYEQYF.

This chain connects TRBV9 to TRBJ2-7, with D possibly matching TRBD2 (7 bases). CDR1 is SGDLS, CDR2 YYNGEE, per germline. The CDR3 covers 14 residues. The V end was cut by 0 bases, the J end by 3 bases, with 10 bases between. CDR3 nucleotide sequence: TGTGCCAGCAGCGTAGGAGGGGGGGGCTACGAGCAGTACTTC. It encodes CASSVGGGGYEQYF.